The entry below gives a single TCR beta chain sequence along with its context. Its antigen remains unidentified. The data were obtained in a study of cytomegalovirus exposure and HLA in healthy donors. Primers for the PCR totalled 60 Vbeta and 13 Jbeta. Per the original methods: Some 80 million unique TCR beta chains, roughly 10 million shared, were counted in a later analysis. Profiling relied on immunoSEQ multiplex PCR, and the TCRdb table lists in-frame clones only, not all of them. The DNA gave D and trimming, while V, J and clone size come from that table. Of roughly 140,000 clones in the sample, 60% to 80% were seen once. CDR1 and CDR2 from the germline V gene are SGHDT and YYEEEE. V shed 0 bases and J 4 bases; nucleotides not matched to a gene: 1. The CDR3 totals 15 residues. Study results and caveats: In a later analysis, TCR beta V- and J-gene trimming was associated with a missense DCLRE1C variant. Most CMV-associated TCR beta chains were later found to appear HLA-restricted. An observed cluster of highly shared sequence variants was recorded as a likely sequencing artifact.

The genes are TRBV5-6 and TRBJ2-3, with 11 bases matching TRBD2. This sequence originates from a woman aged 25 to 39 in good health and CMV-seronegative. Sequencing was performed on PBMCs. CDR3: CASSLGLAGPDTQYF. For the CDR3, the DNA is TGTGCCAGCAGCTTGGGACTAGCGGGGCCAGATACGCAGTATTTT.